This T cell receptor (beta chain) originates from a study of cytomegalovirus exposure and HLA in healthy donors. The study's findings and limits: In vitro confirmation showed a few CMV-associated chains to be CMV antigen specific.

The data were produced by immunoSEQ multiplex PCR, yet TCRdb's version contains in-frame clones alone and is incomplete. This table has about 160,000 clones, roughly nine tenths appearing once. The CDR3 runs 13 residues. The V gene end was trimmed by 8 bases and the J gene end by 7 bases; junction bases not matched to a gene: 7. Germline V CDR1 and CDR2: MNHEY, SMNVEV (reference sequence). For this clone: Its antigen is unidentified.

Sequenced input: PBMCs. The V gene is TRBV27, the J gene TRBJ1-5; 8 bases match TRBD1. The clonotype comes from a woman aged 18-29 years in good health and CMV-seropositive. The DNA of the CDR3 is TGTGCCAGCCGGACAGGGCGGGGGCAGCCCCAGCATTTT. Encoded protein: CASRTGRGQPQHF.